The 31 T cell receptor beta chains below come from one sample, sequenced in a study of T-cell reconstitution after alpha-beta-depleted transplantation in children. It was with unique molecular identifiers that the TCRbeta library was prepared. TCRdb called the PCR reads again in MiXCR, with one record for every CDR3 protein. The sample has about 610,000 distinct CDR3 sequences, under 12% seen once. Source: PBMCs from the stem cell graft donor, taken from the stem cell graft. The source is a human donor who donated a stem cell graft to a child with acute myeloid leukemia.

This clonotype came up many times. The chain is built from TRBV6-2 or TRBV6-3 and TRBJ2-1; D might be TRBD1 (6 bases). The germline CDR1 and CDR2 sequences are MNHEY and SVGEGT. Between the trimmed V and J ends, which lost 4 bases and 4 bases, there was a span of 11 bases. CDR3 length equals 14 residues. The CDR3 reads CASSSYGQYNEQFF. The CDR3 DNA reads TGTGCCAGCAGTTCTTACGGACAGTACAATGAGCAGTTCTTC.

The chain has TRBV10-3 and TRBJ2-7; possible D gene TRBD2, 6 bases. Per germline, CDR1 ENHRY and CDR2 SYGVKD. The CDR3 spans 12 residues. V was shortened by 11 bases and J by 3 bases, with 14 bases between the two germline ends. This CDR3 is CALGGPSYEQYF. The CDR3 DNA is TGTGCCCTGGGGGGTCCCAGCTACGAGCAGTACTTC.

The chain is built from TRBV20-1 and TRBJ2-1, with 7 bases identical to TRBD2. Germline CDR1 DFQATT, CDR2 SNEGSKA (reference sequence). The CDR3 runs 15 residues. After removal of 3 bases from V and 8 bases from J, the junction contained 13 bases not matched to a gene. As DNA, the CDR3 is TGCAGTGCTAGTGTGGGAGGGAAGGATTGGGATGAGCAGTTCTTC. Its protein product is CSASVGGKDWDEQFF.

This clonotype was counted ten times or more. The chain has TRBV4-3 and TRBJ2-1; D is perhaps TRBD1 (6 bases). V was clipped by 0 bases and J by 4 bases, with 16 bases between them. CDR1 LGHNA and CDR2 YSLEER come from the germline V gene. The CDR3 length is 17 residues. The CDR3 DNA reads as TGCGCCAGCAGCCAAGATCTGGGGGCGCGAAGTTACAATGAGCAGTTCTTC. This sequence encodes CASSQDLGARSYNEQFF.

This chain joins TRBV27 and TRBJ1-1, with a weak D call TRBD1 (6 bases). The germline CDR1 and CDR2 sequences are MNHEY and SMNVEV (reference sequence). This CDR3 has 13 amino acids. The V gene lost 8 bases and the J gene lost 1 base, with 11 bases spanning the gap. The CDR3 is CASFRGWNTEAFF. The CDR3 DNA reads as TGTGCCAGCTTCAGGGGATGGAACACTGAAGCTTTCTTT.

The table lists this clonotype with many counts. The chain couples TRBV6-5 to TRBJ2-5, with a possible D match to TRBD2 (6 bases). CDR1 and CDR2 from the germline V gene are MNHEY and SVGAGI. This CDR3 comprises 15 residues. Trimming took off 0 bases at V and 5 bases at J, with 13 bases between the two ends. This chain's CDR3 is CASSYSRVGGETQYF. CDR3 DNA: TGTGCCAGCAGTTACTCCCGGGTAGGAGGGGAGACCCAGTACTTC.

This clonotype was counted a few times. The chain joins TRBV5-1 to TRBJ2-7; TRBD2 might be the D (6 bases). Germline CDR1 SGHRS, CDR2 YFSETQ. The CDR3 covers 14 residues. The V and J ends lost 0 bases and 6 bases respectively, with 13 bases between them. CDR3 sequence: CASSLGSGESEQYF. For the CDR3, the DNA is TGCGCCAGCAGCTTGGGATCGGGAGAGAGCGAGCAGTACTTC.

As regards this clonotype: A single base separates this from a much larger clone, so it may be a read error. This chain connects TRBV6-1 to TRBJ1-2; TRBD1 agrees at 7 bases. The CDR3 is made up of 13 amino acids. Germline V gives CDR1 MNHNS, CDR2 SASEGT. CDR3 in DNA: TGTGCCAGCAGACCTCCGACAGGGTCTGGCTTCACCTTC. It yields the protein CASRPPTGSGFTF.

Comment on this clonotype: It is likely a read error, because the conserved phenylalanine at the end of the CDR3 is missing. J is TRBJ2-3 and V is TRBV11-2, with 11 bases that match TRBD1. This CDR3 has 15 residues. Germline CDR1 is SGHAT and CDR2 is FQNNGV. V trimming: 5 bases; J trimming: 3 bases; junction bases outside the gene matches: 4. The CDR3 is CASSLGTGGTDTQYC. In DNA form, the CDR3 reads TGTGCCAGCAGCCTCGGGACAGGGGGGACAGATACGCAGTATTGT.

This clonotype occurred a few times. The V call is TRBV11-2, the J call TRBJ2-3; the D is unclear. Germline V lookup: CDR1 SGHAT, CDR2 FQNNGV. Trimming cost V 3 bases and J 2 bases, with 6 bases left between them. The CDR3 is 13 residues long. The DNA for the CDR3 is TGTGCCAGCAGCTTCCCTTTCACAGATACGCAGTATTTT. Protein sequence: CASSFPFTDTQYF. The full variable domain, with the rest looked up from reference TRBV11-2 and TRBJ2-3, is EAGVAQSPRYKIIEKRQSVAFWCNPISGHATLYWYQQILGQGPKLLIQFQNNGVVDDSQLPKDRFSAERLKGVDSTLKIQPAKLEDSAVYLCASSFPFTDTQYFGPGTRLTVL.

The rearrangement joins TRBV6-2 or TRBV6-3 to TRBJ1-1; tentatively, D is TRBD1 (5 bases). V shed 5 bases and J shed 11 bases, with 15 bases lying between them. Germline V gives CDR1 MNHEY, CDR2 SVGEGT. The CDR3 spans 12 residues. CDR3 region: CASSPRGELAFF. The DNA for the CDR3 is TGTGCCAGCAGTCCCCGGGGGGAGTTGGCTTTCTTT.

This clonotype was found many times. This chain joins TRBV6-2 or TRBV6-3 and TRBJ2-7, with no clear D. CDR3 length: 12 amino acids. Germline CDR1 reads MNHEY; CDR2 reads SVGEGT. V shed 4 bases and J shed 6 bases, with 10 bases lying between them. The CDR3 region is CASSSLVSEQYF. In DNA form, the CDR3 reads TGTGCCAGCAGTTCGTTGGTCTCCGAGCAGTACTTC.

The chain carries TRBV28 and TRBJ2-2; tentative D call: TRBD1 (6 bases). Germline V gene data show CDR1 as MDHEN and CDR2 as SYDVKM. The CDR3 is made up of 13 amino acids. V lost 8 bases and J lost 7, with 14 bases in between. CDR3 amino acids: CASGQYRDGELFF. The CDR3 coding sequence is TGTGCCAGCGGACAGTATAGGGACGGGGAGCTGTTTTTT. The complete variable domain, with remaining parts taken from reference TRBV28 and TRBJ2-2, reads DVKVTQSSRYLVKRTGEKVFLECVQDMDHENMFWYRQDPGLGLRLIYFSYDVKMKEKGDIPEGYSVSREKKERFSLILESASTNQTSMYLCASGQYRDGELFFGEGSRLTVL.

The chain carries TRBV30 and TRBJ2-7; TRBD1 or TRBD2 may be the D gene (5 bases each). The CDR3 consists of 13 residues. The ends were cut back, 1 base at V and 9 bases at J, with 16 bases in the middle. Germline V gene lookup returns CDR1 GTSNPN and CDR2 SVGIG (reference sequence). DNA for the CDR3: TGTGCCTGGAGTGCGGGGCAGGGAGCGATGCAGTACTTC. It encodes CAWSAGQGAMQYF.

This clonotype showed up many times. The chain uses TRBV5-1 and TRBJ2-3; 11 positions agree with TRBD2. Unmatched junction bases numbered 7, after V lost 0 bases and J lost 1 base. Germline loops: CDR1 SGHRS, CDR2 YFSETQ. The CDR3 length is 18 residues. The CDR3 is CASSLAPLLAGGTDTQYF. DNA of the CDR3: TGCGCCAGCAGCTTGGCCCCTTTACTAGCGGGAGGCACAGATACGCAGTATTTT.

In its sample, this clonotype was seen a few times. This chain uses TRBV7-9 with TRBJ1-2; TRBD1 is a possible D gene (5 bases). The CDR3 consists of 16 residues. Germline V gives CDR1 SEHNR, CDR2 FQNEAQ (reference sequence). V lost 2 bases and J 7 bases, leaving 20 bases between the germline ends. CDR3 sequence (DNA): TGTGCCAGCAGCTTATTAGGGGCAGAACGATCTGGTGGCTACACCTTC. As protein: CASSLLGAERSGGYTF.

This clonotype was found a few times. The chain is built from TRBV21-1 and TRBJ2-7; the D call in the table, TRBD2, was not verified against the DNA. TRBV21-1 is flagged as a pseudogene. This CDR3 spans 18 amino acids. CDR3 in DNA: TGTGCCAGCAGCAAAGAGCTCCGGCTAGCGGGAGCTCACTACGAGCAGTACTTC. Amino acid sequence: CASSKELRLAGAHYEQYF.

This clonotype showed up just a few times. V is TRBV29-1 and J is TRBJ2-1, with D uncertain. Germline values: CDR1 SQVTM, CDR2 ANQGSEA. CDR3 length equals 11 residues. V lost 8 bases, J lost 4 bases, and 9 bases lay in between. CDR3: CSLYKYNEQFF. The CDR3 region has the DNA TGCAGCCTCTACAAGTACAATGAGCAGTTCTTC.

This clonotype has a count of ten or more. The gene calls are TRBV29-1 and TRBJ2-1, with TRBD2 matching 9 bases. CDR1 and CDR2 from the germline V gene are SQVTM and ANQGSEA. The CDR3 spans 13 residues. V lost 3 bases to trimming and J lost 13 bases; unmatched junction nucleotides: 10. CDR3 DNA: TGCAGCGTTGATCCAGTTAGCGGGGGAGGCCAGTTCTTC. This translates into CSVDPVSGGGQFF.

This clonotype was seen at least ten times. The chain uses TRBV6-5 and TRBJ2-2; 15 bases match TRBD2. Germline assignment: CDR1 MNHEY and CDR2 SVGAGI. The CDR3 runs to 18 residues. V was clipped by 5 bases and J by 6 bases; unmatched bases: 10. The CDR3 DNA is TGTGCCAGCAGTAATCCGGGACTAGCGGGAGGACTGGCCGGGGAGCTGTTTTTT. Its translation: CASSNPGLAGGLAGELFF.

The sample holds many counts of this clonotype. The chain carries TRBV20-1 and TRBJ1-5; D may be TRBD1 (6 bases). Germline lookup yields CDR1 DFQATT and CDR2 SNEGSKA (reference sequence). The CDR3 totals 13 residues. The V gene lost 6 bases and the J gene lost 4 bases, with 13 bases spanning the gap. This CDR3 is CSAERGRNQPQHF. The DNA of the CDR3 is TGCAGTGCGGAGAGGGGGAGGAATCAGCCCCAGCATTTT.

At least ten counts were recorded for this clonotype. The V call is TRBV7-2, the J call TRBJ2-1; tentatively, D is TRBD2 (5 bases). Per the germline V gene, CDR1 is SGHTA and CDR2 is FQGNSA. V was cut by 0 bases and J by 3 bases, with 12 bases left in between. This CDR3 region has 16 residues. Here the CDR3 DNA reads TGTGCCAGCAGCTTAGCTAGGGAGTTGTTCTACAATGAGCAGTTCTTC. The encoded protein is CASSLARELFYNEQFF.

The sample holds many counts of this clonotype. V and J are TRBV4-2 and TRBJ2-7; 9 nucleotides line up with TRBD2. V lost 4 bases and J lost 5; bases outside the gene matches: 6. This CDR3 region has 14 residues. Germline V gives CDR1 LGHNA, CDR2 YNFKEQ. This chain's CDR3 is CASSLLAGENEQYF. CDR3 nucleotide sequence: TGTGCCAGCAGCCTTTTAGCGGGAGAAAACGAGCAGTACTTC.

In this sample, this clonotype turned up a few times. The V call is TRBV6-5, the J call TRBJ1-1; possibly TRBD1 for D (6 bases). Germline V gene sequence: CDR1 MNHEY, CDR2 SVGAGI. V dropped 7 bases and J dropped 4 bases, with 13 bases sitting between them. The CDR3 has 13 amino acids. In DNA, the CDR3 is TGTGCCAGCAAAGGGGGGCGCGGCACTGAAGCTTTCTTT. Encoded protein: CASKGGRGTEAFF.

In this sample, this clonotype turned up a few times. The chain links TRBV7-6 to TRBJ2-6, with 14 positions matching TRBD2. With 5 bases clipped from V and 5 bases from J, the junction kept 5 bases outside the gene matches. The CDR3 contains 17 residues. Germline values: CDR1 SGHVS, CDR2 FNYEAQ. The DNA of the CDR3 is TGTGCCAGCAGCGGACTAGCGGGAGGAACTAGGGCCAACGTCCTGACTTTC. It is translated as CASSGLAGGTRANVLTF.

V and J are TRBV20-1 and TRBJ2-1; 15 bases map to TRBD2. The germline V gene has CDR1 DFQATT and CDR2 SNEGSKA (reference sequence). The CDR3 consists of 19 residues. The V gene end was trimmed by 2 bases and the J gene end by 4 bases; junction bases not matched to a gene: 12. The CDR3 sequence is CSARSSLGLAGGKYNEQFF. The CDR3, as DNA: TGCAGTGCTAGATCTTCCCTCGGACTAGCGGGAGGGAAATACAATGAGCAGTTCTTC.

In DNA, the CDR3 is TGTGCCAGCAGCGGGGGGATAGCGGGAGGGAAATACAATGAGCAGTTCTTC. Its protein product is CASSGGIAGGKYNEQFF. V gene TRBV9 combines with J gene TRBJ2-1, with 11 bases identical to TRBD2. The ends lost 3 bases at V and 4 bases at J; junction bases unmatched: 9. CDR3 length: 17 amino acids. CDR1 is SGDLS, CDR2 YYNGEE, per germline.

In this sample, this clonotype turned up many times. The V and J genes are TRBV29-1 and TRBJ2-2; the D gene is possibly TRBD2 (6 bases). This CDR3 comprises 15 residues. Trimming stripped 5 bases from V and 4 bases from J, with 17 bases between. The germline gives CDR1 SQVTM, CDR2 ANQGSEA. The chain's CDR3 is CSVTAGRGVTGELFF. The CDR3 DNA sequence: TGCAGCGTTACGGCCGGGAGAGGGGTCACCGGGGAGCTGTTTTTT.

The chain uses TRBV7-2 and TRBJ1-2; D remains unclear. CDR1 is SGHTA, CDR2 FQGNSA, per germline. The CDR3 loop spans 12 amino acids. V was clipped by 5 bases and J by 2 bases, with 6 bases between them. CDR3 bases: TGTGCCAGCAGCATGGGGAACTATGGCTACACCTTC. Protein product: CASSMGNYGYTF.

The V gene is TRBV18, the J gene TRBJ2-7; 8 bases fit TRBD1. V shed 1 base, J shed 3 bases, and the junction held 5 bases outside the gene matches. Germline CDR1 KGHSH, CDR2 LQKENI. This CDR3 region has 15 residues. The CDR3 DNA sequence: TGTGCCAGCTCACCACTCCGGGACAGGAGCTACGAGCAGTACTTC. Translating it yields CASSPLRDRSYEQYF.

The CDR3 DNA follows: TGTGCCAGCAGCGTAGGCAGGGTCGGCGGGGAGCTGTTTTTT. Translation gives CASSVGRVGGELFF. V and J are TRBV9 and TRBJ2-2; possible D gene TRBD1, 5 bases. CDR1 and CDR2 (germline): SGDLS, YYNGEE. Between the trimmed V and J ends, which lost 0 bases and 7 bases, there was a span of 10 bases. This CDR3 is built from 14 residues.